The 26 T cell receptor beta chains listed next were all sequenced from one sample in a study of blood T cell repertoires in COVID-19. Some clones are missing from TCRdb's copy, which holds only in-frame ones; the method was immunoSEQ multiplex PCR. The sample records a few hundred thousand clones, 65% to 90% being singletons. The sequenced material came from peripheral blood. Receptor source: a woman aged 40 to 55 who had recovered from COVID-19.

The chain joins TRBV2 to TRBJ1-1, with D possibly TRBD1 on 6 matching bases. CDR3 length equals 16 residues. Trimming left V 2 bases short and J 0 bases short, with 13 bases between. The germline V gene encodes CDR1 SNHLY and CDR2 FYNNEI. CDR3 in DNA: TGTGCCAGCAGTGAATCGGGGGGCGAAATGAACACTGAAGCTTTCTTT. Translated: CASSESGGEMNTEAFF. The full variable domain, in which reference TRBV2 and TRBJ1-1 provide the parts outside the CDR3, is EPEVTQTPSHQVTQMGQEVILRCVPISNHLYFYWYRQILGQKVEFLVSFYNNEISEKSEIFDDQFSVERPDGSNFTLKIRSTKLEDSAMYFCASSESGGEMNTEAFFGQGTRLTVV.

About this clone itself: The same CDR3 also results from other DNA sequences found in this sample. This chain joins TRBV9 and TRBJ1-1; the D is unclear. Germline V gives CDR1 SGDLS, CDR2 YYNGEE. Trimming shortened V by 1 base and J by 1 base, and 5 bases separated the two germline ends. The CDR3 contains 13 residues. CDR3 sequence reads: CASSVTGNTEAFF. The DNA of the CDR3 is TGTGCCAGCAGCGTAACGGGGAACACTGAAGCTTTCTTT.

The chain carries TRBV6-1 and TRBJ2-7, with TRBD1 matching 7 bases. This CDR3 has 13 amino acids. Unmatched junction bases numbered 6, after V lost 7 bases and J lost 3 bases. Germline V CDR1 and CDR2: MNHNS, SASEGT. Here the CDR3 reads CASTGTAIYEQYF. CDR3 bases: TGTGCCAGCACCGGGACAGCCATCTACGAGCAGTACTTC.

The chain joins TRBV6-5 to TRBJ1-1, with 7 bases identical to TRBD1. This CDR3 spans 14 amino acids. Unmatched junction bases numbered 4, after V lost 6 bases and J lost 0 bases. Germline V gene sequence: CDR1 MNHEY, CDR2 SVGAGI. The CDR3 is CASRGQNMNTEAFF. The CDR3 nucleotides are TGTGCCAGCAGGGGACAGAACATGAACACTGAAGCTTTCTTT.

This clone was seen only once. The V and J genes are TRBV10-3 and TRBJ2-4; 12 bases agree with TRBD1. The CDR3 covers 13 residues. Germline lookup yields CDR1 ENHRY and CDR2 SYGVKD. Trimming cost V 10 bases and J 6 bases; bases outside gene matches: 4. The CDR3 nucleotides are TGTGCCACCGGGACAGGGGGCACAAACATTCAGTACTTC. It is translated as CATGTGGTNIQYF.

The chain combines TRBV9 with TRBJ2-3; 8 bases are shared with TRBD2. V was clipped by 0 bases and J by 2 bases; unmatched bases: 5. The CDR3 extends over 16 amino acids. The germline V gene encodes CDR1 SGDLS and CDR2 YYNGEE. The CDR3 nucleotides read TGTGCCAGCAGCGTAGTTCCAGCGGGGGCCACAGATACGCAGTATTTT. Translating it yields CASSVVPAGATDTQYF.

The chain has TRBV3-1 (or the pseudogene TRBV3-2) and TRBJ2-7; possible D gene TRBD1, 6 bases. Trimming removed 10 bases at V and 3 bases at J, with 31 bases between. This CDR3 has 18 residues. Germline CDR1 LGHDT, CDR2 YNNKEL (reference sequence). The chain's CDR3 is CAKQPLLVSQDRNYEQYF. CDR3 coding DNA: TGTGCCAAGCAGCCACTGTTGGTGTCCCAGGACAGAAACTACGAGCAGTACTTC.

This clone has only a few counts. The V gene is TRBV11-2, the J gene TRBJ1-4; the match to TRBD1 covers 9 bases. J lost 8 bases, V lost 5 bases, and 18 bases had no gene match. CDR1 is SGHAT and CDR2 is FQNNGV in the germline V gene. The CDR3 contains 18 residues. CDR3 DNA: TGTGCCAGCAGCCATAGAAGGCCGGGGACAGGGAATAACGAAAAACTGTTTTTT. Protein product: CASSHRRPGTGNNEKLFF.

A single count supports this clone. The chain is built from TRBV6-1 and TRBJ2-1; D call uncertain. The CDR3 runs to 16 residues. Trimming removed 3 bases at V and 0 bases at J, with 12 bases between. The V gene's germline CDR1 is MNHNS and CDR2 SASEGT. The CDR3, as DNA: TGTGCCAGCAGTGACTTCACTCAAAGCTCCTACAATGAGCAGTTCTTC. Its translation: CASSDFTQSSYNEQFF.

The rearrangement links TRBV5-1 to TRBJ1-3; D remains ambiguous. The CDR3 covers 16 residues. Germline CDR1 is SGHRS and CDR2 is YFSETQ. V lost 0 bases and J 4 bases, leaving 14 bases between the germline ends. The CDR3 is CASSLAGPWAGNTIYF. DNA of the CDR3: TGCGCCAGCAGCTTGGCAGGCCCATGGGCCGGAAACACCATATATTTT.

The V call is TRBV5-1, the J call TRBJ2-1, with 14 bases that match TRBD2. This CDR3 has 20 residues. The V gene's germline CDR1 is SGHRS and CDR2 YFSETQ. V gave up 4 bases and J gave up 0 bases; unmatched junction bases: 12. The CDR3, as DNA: TGCGCCAGCAGCCATGGACTAGCGGGGGGTTTTTCGGCCTCCTACAATGAGCAGTTCTTC. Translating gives CASSHGLAGGFSASYNEQFF.

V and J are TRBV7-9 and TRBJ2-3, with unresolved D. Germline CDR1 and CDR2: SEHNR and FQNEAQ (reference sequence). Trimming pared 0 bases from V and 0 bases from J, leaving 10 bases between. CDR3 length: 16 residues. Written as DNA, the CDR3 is TGTGCCAGCAGCTTAGCGTATTCGACTAGCACAGATACGCAGTATTTT. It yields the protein CASSLAYSTSTDTQYF.

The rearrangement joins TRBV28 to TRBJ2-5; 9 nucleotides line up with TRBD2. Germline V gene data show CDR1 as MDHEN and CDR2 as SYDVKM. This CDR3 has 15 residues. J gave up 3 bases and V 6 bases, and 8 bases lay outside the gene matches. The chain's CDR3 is CASSRSGGNEETQYF. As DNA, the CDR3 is TGTGCCAGCAGCCGGAGCGGGGGGAATGAAGAGACCCAGTACTTC. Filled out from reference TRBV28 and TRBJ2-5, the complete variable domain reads DVKVTQSSRYLVKRTGEKVFLECVQDMDHENMFWYRQDPGLGLRLIYFSYDVKMKEKGDIPEGYSVSREKKERFSLILESASTNQTSMYLCASSRSGGNEETQYFGPGTRLLVL.

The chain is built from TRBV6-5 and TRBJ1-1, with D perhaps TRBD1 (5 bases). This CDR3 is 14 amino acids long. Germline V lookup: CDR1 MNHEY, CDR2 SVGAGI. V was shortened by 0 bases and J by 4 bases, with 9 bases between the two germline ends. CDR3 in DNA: TGTGCCAGCAGTTACTCGAGCGGGGGCACTGAAGCTTTCTTT. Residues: CASSYSSGGTEAFF.

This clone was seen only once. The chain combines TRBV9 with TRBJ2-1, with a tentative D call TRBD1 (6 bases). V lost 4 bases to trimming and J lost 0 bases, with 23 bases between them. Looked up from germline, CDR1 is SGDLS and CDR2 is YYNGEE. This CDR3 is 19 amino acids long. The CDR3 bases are TGTGCCAGCAGCCTAGGGGCAGGGGCAGGGGTCGGCTCCTACAATGAGCAGTTCTTC. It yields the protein CASSLGAGAGVGSYNEQFF. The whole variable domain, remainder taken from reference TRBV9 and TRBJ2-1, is DSGVTQTPKHLITATGQRVTLRCSPRSGDLSVYWYQQSLDQGLQFLIQYYNGEERAKGNILERFSAQQFPDLHSELNLSSLELGDSALYFCASSLGAGAGVGSYNEQFFGPGTRLTVL.

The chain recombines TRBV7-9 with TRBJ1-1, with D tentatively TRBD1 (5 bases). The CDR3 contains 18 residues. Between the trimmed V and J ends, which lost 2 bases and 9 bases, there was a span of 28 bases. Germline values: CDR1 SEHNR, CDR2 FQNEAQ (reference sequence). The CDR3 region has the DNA TGTGCCAGCAGCTTATGGACCTCTCCAGGGACTAAGGATACGAAAGCTTTCTTT. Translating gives CASSLWTSPGTKDTKAFF.

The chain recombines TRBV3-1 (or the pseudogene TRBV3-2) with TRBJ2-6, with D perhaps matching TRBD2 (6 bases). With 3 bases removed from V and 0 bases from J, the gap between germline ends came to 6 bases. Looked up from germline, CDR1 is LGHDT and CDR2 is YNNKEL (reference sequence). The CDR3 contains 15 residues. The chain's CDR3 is CASSQGGSGANVLTF. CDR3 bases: TGTGCCAGCAGCCAGGGGGGCTCTGGGGCCAACGTCCTGACTTTC.

CDR3 in DNA: TGTGCCAGCAGCAGCCGGACTAGTCCGGGGACCCAGTACTTC. This sequence encodes CASSSRTSPGTQYF. V and J are TRBV7-8 and TRBJ2-5; 7 nucleotides agree with TRBD2. This CDR3 spans 14 amino acids. The V segment lost 5 bases and the J segment 7 bases; nucleotides outside the gene matches: 10. The V gene's germline CDR1 is SGHVS and CDR2 FQNEAQ.

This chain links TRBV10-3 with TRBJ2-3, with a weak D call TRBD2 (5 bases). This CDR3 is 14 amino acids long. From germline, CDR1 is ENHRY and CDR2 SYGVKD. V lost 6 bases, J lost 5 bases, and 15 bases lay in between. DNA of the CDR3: TGTGCCATCAGCCCGGGATCCCGGGGAGATACGCAGTATTTT. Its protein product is CAISPGSRGDTQYF.

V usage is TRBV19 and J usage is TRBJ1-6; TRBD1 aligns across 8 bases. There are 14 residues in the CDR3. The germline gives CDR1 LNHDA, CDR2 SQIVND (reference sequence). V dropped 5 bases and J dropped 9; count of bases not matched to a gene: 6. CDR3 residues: CASSFRDRTSPLHF. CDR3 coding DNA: TGTGCCAGTAGTTTCCGGGACAGGACTTCACCCCTCCACTTT.

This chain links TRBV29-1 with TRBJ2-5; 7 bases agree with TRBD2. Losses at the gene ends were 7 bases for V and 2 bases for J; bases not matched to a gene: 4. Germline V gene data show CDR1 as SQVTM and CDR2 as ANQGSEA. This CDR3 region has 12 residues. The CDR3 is CSGGLLQETQYF. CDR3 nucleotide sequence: TGCAGCGGGGGACTACTTCAAGAGACCCAGTACTTC.

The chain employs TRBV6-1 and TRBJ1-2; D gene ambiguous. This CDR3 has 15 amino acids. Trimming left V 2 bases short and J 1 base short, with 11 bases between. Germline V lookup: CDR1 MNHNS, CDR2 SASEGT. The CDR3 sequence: CASSETGRNNYGYTF. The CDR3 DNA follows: TGTGCCAGCAGTGAAACCGGGAGAAATAACTATGGCTACACCTTC.

CDR3 sequence: CASSLGGGAREQYF. The CDR3 region has the DNA TGTGCCAGCAGCTTAGGCGGGGGGGCTAGGGAGCAGTACTTC. V is TRBV11-2 and J is TRBJ2-7, with TRBD2 identical over 9 bases. J lost 7 bases, V lost 1 base, and 5 bases had no gene match. The CDR3 has 14 residues. Per germline, CDR1 SGHAT and CDR2 FQNNGV. The full variable domain, rest sourced from reference TRBV11-2 and TRBJ2-7, is EAGVAQSPRYKIIEKRQSVAFWCNPISGHATLYWYQQILGQGPKLLIQFQNNGVVDDSQLPKDRFSAERLKGVDSTLKIQPAKLEDSAVYLCASSLGGGAREQYFGPGTRLTVT.

The CDR3 sequence is CASSFNLEASEQFF. The DNA for the CDR3 is TGTGCCAGCAGCTTTAATCTGGAAGCGTCCGAGCAGTTCTTC. J is TRBJ2-1 and V is TRBV7-9; unclear D gene. Germline V gene data show CDR1 as SEHNR and CDR2 as FQNEAQ (reference sequence). The length of the CDR3 is 14 residues. V dropped 3 bases and J dropped 10 bases, with 16 bases sitting between them.

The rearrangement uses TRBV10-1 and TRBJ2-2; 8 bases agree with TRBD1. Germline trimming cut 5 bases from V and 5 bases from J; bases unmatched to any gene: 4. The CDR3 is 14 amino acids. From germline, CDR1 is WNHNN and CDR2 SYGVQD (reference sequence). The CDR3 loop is CASSSRGLTGELFF. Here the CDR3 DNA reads TGCGCCAGCAGTTCCAGGGGGCTAACCGGGGAGCTGTTTTTT.

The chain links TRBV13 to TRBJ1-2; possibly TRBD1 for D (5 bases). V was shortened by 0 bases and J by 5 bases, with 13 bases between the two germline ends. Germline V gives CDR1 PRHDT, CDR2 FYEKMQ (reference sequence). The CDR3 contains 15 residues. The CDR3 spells CASSLGGVPSYGYTF. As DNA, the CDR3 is TGTGCCAGCAGCTTAGGAGGGGTCCCATCGTATGGCTACACCTTC.